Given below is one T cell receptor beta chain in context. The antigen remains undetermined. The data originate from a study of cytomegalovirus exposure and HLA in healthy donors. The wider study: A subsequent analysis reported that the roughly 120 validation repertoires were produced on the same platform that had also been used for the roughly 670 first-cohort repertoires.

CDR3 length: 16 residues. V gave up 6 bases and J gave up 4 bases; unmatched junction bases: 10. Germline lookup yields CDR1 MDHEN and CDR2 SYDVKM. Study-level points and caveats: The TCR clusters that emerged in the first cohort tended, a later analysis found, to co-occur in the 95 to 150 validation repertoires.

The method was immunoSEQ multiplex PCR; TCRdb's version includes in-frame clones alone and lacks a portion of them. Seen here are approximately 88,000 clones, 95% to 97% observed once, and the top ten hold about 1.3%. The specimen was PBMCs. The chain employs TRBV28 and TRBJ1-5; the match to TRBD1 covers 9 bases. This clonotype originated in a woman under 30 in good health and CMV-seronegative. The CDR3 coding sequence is TGTGCCAGCAGGAAGCTAGGACAGGGGCTTAATCAGCCCCAGCATTTT. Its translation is CASRKLGQGLNQPQHF.